The present TCR beta chain was sequenced within a study of T cell clusters in autoimmune cytopenias. Notes on the study in general: The T cell clusters were defined only in silico, without experimental functional validation. Physiological T cell clusters of healthy donors were apparently absent in primary autoimmune cytopenia patients.

TRB rearrangements were amplified by touch-down multiplex PCR with mixed TRB-A/B primers. TCRdb reprocessed the multiplex PCR reads and keeps a single row for each CDR3 protein, giving no DNA. The table for this sample gives approximately 6,000 distinct CDR3 sequences. TRB amplification used roughly 250 ng of peripheral blood genomic DNA. This clonotype shows up as medium-sized by frequency. Its target is not known. Germline CDR1 and CDR2: MNHEY and SMNVEV (reference sequence). The CDR3 extends over 13 amino acids. Another study also made use of these data, one on T cell repertoires in aging, cancer and after chemotherapy. From that second work: Healthy donors lost TCR diversity with age mainly through richness, cancer patients through richness and evenness.

The material sequenced was peripheral blood. This clonotype originated in a human donor in good health. The chain links TRBV27 to TRBJ1-4. CDR3 in amino acids: CASSFRVGEKLFF.